This TCR beta chain derives from a study of CD8 T cells in ankylosing spondylitis. This clonotype was detected many times. The antigen is not known. Study-wide findings and caveats: Seemingly distinctive of ankylosing spondylitis blood was a TCR beta motif formed by eight highly homologous variants. The authors reported significant enrichment of disease-linked clones in matched ankylosing spondylitis synovial fluid.

Quantitative molecular-barcoded 5'-RACE generated the TCR beta libraries. TCRdb recomputed calls from the 5' RACE reads with MiXCR, one row per CDR3 protein. Here the sample spans over 200,000 distinct CDR3 sequences, roughly 10% being singletons. Sequenced sample: blood, either unsorted or a sorted T cell fraction (not recorded which). The source of this sequence is a male donor with ankylosing spondylitis or in good health (not recorded which).

The CDR3 here is CASNFRDGVYEQYF. As DNA, the CDR3 is TGTGCCAGCAACTTTCGGGACGGCGTATACGAGCAGTACTTC. The chain carries TRBV28 and TRBJ2-7, with D tentatively TRBD1 or TRBD2 (5 bases each). From germline, CDR1 is MDHEN and CDR2 SYDVKM. The CDR3 totals 14 residues. V shed 7 bases and J shed 4 bases, with 17 bases lying between them.